Listed below are T cell receptor beta chains from one sample, sequenced in a study of Graves' ophthalmopathy and Graves' hyperthyroidism. TCRdb reanalysed the multiplex PCR reads using MiXCR and keeps one entry per CDR3 protein. The sample has under 800,000 distinct CDR3 sequences, 22% seen once. The specimen was peripheral blood. These receptors all come from a woman younger than 35 with stable Graves' hyperthyroidism. Some clones in this sample may be carry-over from other donors' samples. CDR3s include the opening cysteine and the closing phenylalanine or tryptophan. A D gene is named only where the DNA matches it firmly. Clone size appears in some rows only: once, few, many, or a class for an expanded clone.

j_gene,v_gene,len,d_gene,abundance,CDR3aa,CDR3nt
TRBJ2-2,TRBV11-2,16,.,many,CASSLLYRGGTGELFF,TGTGCCAGCAGCTTACTTTATCGGGGTGGGACCGGGGAGCTGTTTTTT
TRBJ2-4,TRBV7-2,12,.,many,CASSLEADIQYF,TGTGCCAGCAGCTTAGAGGCGGATATTCAGTACTTC
TRBJ2-2,TRBV20-1,14,.,few,CSASPEVGTGELFF,TGCAGTGCTAGTCCGGAGGTTGGCACCGGGGAGCTGTTTTTT
TRBJ2-7,TRBV28,15,TRBD1,many,CASSLWAGGAREQYF,TGTGCCAGCAGTTTATGGGCAGGGGGCGCGAGGGAGCAGTACTTC
TRBJ1-1,TRBV12-3/TRBV12-4,15,TRBD1,.,CASTLRGQTNTEAFF,TGTGCCAGCACCCTACGGGGACAGACGAACACTGAAGCTTTCTTT
TRBJ2-2,TRBV27,14,TRBD1,many,CASSQTGAGGELFF,TGTGCCAGCAGTCAAACAGGGGCAGGCGGGGAGCTGTTTTTT
TRBJ1-3,TRBV12-3/TRBV12-4,14,.,many,CASSNPGLGNTIYF,TGTGCCAGCAGCAATCCGGGCCTCGGAAACACCATATATTTT
TRBJ1-1,TRBV6-1,11,.,.,CASSAALEAFF,TGTGCCAGCAGTGCGGCCCTTGAAGCTTTCTTT
TRBJ1-6,TRBV2,14,.,many,CASILQGINSPLHF,TGTGCCAGCATTTTGCAGGGAATAAATTCACCCCTCCACTTT
TRBJ1-5,TRBV5-1,15,.,.,CASSLGGMVGQPQHF,TGCGCCAGCAGCTTGGGGGGGATGGTCGGTCAGCCCCAGCATTTT
TRBJ1-3,TRBV29-1,12,.,.,CSAEDSRNTIYF,TGCAGCGCTGAGGACAGTCGAAACACCATATATTTT
TRBJ2-5,TRBV7-9,15,.,few,CASSLTGEVGETQYF,TGTGCCAGCAGCTTGACAGGAGAAGTCGGAGAGACCCAGTACTTC
TRBJ2-7,TRBV24-1,15,.,.,CATSDTRGPNYEQYF,TGTGCCACCAGTGACACAAGGGGACCGAACTACGAGCAGTACTTC
TRBJ2-5,TRBV5-1,14,.,few,CASSSDSSRGTQYF,TGCGCCAGCAGCTCGGACTCCTCCCGGGGGACCCAGTACTTC
TRBJ2-7,TRBV28,14,.,many,CASSSTAYQYEQYF,TGTGCCAGCAGCTCCACAGCGTACCAATACGAGCAGTACTTC
TRBJ1-5,TRBV12-3/TRBV12-4,13,.,many,CASSRTDRQPQHF,TGTGCCAGCAGCCGGACAGACCGTCAGCCCCAGCATTTT
TRBJ1-1,TRBV19,13,.,.,CASSIGDNTEAFF,TGTGCCAGTAGTATAGGGGACAACACTGAAGCTTTCTTT
TRBJ2-2,TRBV19,12,TRBD2,.,CASRAGARELFF,TGTGCCAGTAGAGCGGGAGCCCGGGAGCTGTTTTTT
TRBJ2-2,TRBV6-5,17,TRBD1,many,CASSYSEDRGNTGELFF,TGTGCCAGCAGTTACTCAGAAGACAGGGGGAACACCGGGGAGCTGTTTTTT
TRBJ2-5,TRBV9,17,TRBD2,.,CASSVQPSGGAQETQYF,TGTGCCAGCAGCGTACAACCAAGCGGGGGCGCGCAAGAGACCCAGTACTTC
TRBJ2-7,TRBV11-2,17,TRBD2,many,CASSSQGSRGGWVEQYF,TGTGCCAGCAGCTCACAAGGGTCCCGGGGGGGTTGGGTCGAGCAGTACTTC
TRBJ2-7,TRBV6-5,15,.,many,CASSYGPEGINEQYF,TGTGCCAGCAGTTACGGCCCCGAGGGTATCAACGAGCAGTACTTC
TRBJ1-2,TRBV6-2/TRBV6-3,20,TRBD1,many,CASSYSYGDRGRPANYGYTF,TGTGCCAGCAGTTACTCGTATGGCGACAGGGGACGACCAGCTAACTATGGCTACACCTTC
TRBJ2-7,TRBV29-1,14,TRBD2,few,CSVSTPGLTYEQYF,TGCAGCGTGAGTACACCGGGACTAACCTACGAGCAGTACTTC
TRBJ2-4,TRBV20-1,13,TRBD1,.,CGAPETGEEIQYF,TGCGGTGCCCCAGAGACAGGGGAGGAGATTCAGTACTTC
TRBJ1-5,TRBV30,17,TRBD1,many,CAWSVWAQGGNNQPQHF,TGTGCCTGGAGTGTATGGGCACAGGGGGGTAACAATCAGCCCCAGCATTTT
TRBJ1-2,TRBV2,12,.,many,CASRTGGWGYTF,TGTGCCAGCAGGACGGGGGGCTGGGGCTACACCTTC
TRBJ2-7,TRBV15,13,TRBD1,.,CATSREILGGQYF,TGTGCCACCAGCAGAGAGATCTTAGGGGGCCAGTACTTC
TRBJ2-5,TRBV12-5,13,TRBD2,many,CASGNGLARTQYF,TGTGCTAGTGGCAATGGACTAGCCCGGACCCAGTACTTC
TRBJ2-7,TRBV15,13,.,many,CATSRQGPYEQYF,TGTGCCACCAGCAGACAGGGACCCTACGAGCAGTACTTC
TRBJ2-2,TRBV6-1,15,TRBD1,.,CASSPGQGAVGELFF,TGTGCCAGCTCCCCGGGACAGGGGGCCGTCGGGGAGCTGTTTTTT
TRBJ2-5,TRBV7-8,14,.,many,CASSRRAGQETQYF,TGTGCCAGCAGCCGCCGGGCAGGGCAAGAGACCCAGTACTTC
TRBJ1-1,TRBV5-1,13,.,few,CASGPTVNTEAFF,TGCGCCAGCGGCCCGACAGTTAACACTGAAGCTTTCTTT
TRBJ1-6,TRBV6-1,12,.,.,CASMEVGSPLHF,TGTGCCAGCATGGAAGTGGGTTCACCCCTCCACTTT
TRBJ2-5,TRBV6-1,18,TRBD2,many,CASSEVGSGRPHVGTQYF,TGTGCCAGCAGTGAAGTCGGTAGCGGGAGGCCCCACGTGGGGACCCAGTACTTC
TRBJ1-6,TRBV3-1,18,.,many,CASSQLRDSSSYNSPLHF,TGTGCCAGCAGCCAGTTGAGGGATAGCAGCTCCTATAATTCACCCCTCCACTTT
TRBJ1-1,TRBV28,15,.,.,CASKLGQIANTEAFF,TGTGCCAGCAAACTAGGACAGATTGCGAACACTGAAGCTTTCTTT
TRBJ1-1,TRBV5-6,13,.,many,CASSLLSGTEAFF,TGTGCCAGCAGCTTGCTATCGGGAACTGAAGCTTTCTTT
TRBJ1-2,TRBV30,13,.,many,CAWSVQVNYGYTF,TGTGCCTGGAGTGTTCAGGTTAACTATGGCTACACCTTC
TRBJ2-7,TRBV6-1,16,.,many,CASREGGGTDFYEQYF,TGTGCCAGCAGGGAAGGTGGCGGGACAGATTTTTACGAGCAGTACTTC
TRBJ1-2,TRBV19,14,.,few,CASSIPSGRLSLTF,TGTGCCAGTAGTATCCCCTCGGGGAGATTAAGTCTCACCTTC
TRBJ1-6,TRBV6-1,14,.,many,CASSPGPGRSPLHF,TGTGCCAGCAGCCCCGGTCCGGGACGGTCACCCCTCCACTTT
TRBJ2-2,TRBV4-1,16,.,many,CASSQVPRGRTGELFF,TGCGCCAGCAGCCAAGTCCCGAGGGGGAGGACCGGGGAGCTGTTTTTT
TRBJ2-4,TRBV20-1,16,.,many,CSARDPTRPAKNIQYF,TGCAGTGCTAGAGACCCGACCCGCCCAGCCAAAAACATTCAGTACTTC
TRBJ1-2,TRBV7-2,15,.,many,CASSPQVTGLIGYTF,TGTGCCAGCAGCCCACAAGTTACAGGGTTAATTGGCTACACCTTC
TRBJ2-5,TRBV28,14,TRBD1,few,CANITGQARETQYF,TGTGCCAACATAACCGGACAGGCGAGAGAGACCCAGTACTTC
TRBJ1-2,TRBV12-3/TRBV12-4,16,TRBD1,many,CASSLEPRGQHYGYTF,TGTGCCAGCAGTTTAGAGCCCAGGGGACAGCACTATGGCTACACCTTC
TRBJ2-2,TRBV5-1,17,TRBD2,few,CASSWRTSGADTGELFF,TGCGCCAGCAGCTGGAGGACTAGCGGGGCCGACACCGGGGAGCTGTTTTTT
TRBJ2-7,TRBV6-4,17,TRBD1,many,CASRRTGGLFETYEQYF,TGTGCCAGCAGGCGGACAGGGGGCCTATTTGAAACCTACGAGCAGTACTTC